Following are 21 T cell receptor beta chains from one sample sequenced in a study of T cells expressing NK-cell markers. TCRdb re-analyzed the 5' RACE reads; it lists each CDR3 protein once, without DNA. The sample yields about 260,000 distinct CDR3 sequences, of which the top ten take up 0.39%. Sequencing was carried out using blood T cells: a sorted CD56 or NKG2C T cell subset, CD4+ or CD8+ T cells, or bulk PBMC T cells (not recorded which). The receptors come from a young man in good health.

V and J are TRBV20-1 and TRBJ2-3; TCRdb's assignment of TRBD1 cannot be checked, as there is no DNA. The CDR3 length is 15 residues. Germline CDR1 is DFQATT and CDR2 is SNEGSKA (reference sequence). CDR3: CSARVQATATDTQYF.

The chain carries TRBV6-4 and TRBJ2-1; TCRdb indicates TRBD1, and absent DNA this call remains unverified. CDR1 is MRHNA, CDR2 SNTAGT, per germline. The CDR3 runs to 12 residues. Here the CDR3 reads CASSVGRGEQFF.

The chain is built from TRBV25-1 and TRBJ2-3; TCRdb reports TRBD2, a call that lacks DNA to check it against. Per germline, CDR1 MGHDK and CDR2 SYGVNS. CDR3 size: 16 residues. The CDR3 reads CASSGPGPRVEDTQYF.

The CDR3 loop reads CSVGHFFEQFF. J is TRBJ2-1 and V is TRBV29-1. CDR3 length: 11 amino acids. Germline V lookup: CDR1 SQVTM, CDR2 ANQGSEA.

The gene calls are TRBV20-1 and TRBJ2-3; TCRdb designates TRBD2, a call that cannot be tested without DNA. Germline CDR1 DFQATT, CDR2 SNEGSKA (reference sequence). The CDR3 sequence is 13 residues long. This CDR3 is CSAGLEGSDTQYF.

This chain uses TRBV20-1 with TRBJ2-7. The germline V gene has CDR1 DFQATT and CDR2 SNEGSKA (reference sequence). This CDR3 region has 12 residues. The CDR3 is CSANRFMSEQYF.

The chain uses TRBV5-6 and TRBJ2-5; TCRdb proposes TRBD2, but this gene call is untestable without DNA. The CDR3 has 15 residues. Per the germline V gene, CDR1 is SGHDT and CDR2 is YYEEEE. The CDR3 sequence is CASSLPGSDQETQYF.

The rearrangement joins TRBV11-2 to TRBJ2-4; the TRBD1 assignment by TCRdb is unverifiable without DNA. Germline CDR1 SGHAT, CDR2 FQNNGV. The CDR3 spans 20 residues. CDR3 amino acids: CASSLGLWTGPQIAKNIQYF.

The chain recombines TRBV4-2 with TRBJ2-1; with no DNA, the TCRdb D assignment of TRBD2 cannot be verified. From germline, CDR1 is LGHNA and CDR2 YNFKEQ. This CDR3 contains 17 residues. Here the CDR3 reads CASSQDVGTSGRNEQFF.

The chain carries TRBV5-1 and TRBJ1-3. Germline V lookup: CDR1 SGHRS, CDR2 YFSETQ. The CDR3 runs 15 residues. The CDR3 reads CASSLGHFSGNTIYF. The full variable domain, in which reference TRBV5-1 and TRBJ1-3 provide the parts outside the CDR3, is KAGVTQTPRYLIKTRGQQVTLSCSPISGHRSVSWYQQTPGQGLQFLFEYFSETQRNKGNFPGRFSGRQFSNSRSEMNVSTLELGDSALYLCASSLGHFSGNTIYFGEGSWLTVV.

The V and J genes are TRBV7-2 and TRBJ2-7; the D gene TCRdb calls, TRBD2, cannot be checked with no DNA. Germline V gives CDR1 SGHTA, CDR2 FQGNSA. CDR3 length: 15 residues. CDR3 sequence: CASSLTGTRSYEQYF.

The chain has TRBV7-6 and TRBJ2-1; TCRdb's D call of TRBD2 is untestable without DNA. Germline V gives CDR1 SGHVS, CDR2 FNYEAQ. This CDR3 has 18 amino acids. CDR3 in amino acids: CASSSSSPSGYSYNEQFF.

The chain combines TRBV24-1 with TRBJ2-1; the TCRdb call, TRBD2, lacks DNA for checking. This CDR3 spans 17 amino acids. CDR1 and CDR2 (germline): KGHDR, SFDVKD. The CDR3 is CATSDSIAGGPYNEQFF.

The rearrangement joins TRBV20-1 to TRBJ1-6. This CDR3 comprises 13 residues. Germline CDR1 and CDR2: DFQATT and SNEGSKA (reference sequence). The CDR3 sequence is CSANPSNNSPLHF.

J is TRBJ2-1 and V is TRBV6-2 or TRBV6-3; TCRdb names TRBD2, which stays unverified in the absence of DNA. This CDR3 contains 19 residues. Germline V gene sequence: CDR1 MNHEY, CDR2 SVGEGT. The CDR3 reads CASSYEGLAGGSSYNEQFF.

This chain joins TRBV7-2 and TRBJ2-1; as DNA is missing, the TRBD1 call by TCRdb cannot be tested. CDR1 and CDR2 from the germline V gene are SGHTA and FQGNSA. The CDR3 has 13 residues. This chain's CDR3 is CASSPRVLNEQFF.

The rearrangement links TRBV7-9 to TRBJ2-1; the TCRdb D gene call, TRBD2, has no DNA to confirm it. CDR3 length: 15 residues. From germline, CDR1 is SEHNR and CDR2 FQNEAQ (reference sequence). CDR3 in amino acids: CASSLLAGGNDEQFF.

V gene TRBV6-5 combines with J gene TRBJ2-7; checking the TCRdb D call of TRBD2 is not possible without DNA. The CDR3 runs to 18 residues. Germline CDR1 and CDR2: MNHEY and SVGAGI. CDR3: CASSYSSGGWEPKNEQYF.

The chain employs TRBV20-1 and TRBJ2-5; TCRdb's assignment of TRBD1 cannot be checked, as there is no DNA. Germline V gene lookup returns CDR1 DFQATT and CDR2 SNEGSKA (reference sequence). The length of the CDR3 is 13 residues. The chain's CDR3 is CSASYRGEKTQYF.

This rearrangement joins TRBV12-3 or TRBV12-4 to TRBJ2-5. The CDR3 has 14 residues. The CDR3 spells CASSLVLGSETQYF.

This sequence joins TRBV15 and TRBJ2-2; TCRdb returns TRBD1, unconfirmable since there is no DNA. Per the germline V gene, CDR1 is LNHNV and CDR2 is YYDKDF (reference sequence). This CDR3 is built from 18 residues. The CDR3 sequence is CATSRDIKAGANTGELFF. Full variable domain (outside the CDR3, taken from reference TRBV15 and TRBJ2-2): DAMVIQNPRYQVTQFGKPVTLSCSQTLNHNVMYWYQQKSSQAPKLLFHYYDKDFNNEADTPDNFQSRRPNTSFCFLDIRSPGLGDTAMYLCATSRDIKAGANTGELFFGEGSRLTVL.